The clone carrying this TCR beta chain was found many times. The source of the sample is a study of early T cells in non-severe SARS-CoV-2 infection. Study at large: Whole-blood bulk RNA, unsorted, was sequenced, and chains were unpaired.

Individual cDNA molecules were tagged with unique molecular identifiers. Each CDR3 protein is one row after TCRdb ran MiXCR on the 5' RACE reads. The sample shows about 70,000 distinct CDR3 sequences, approximately 15% of them seen only once. The input for sequencing was whole blood, taken at baseline. The TCR sequence derives from an adult who was a healthcare worker with PCR-confirmed SARS-CoV-2 infection or an uninfected control (not recorded which).

The CDR3 spells CASSQDGGRRADTQYF. As DNA, the CDR3 is TGTGCCAGCAGCCAAGATGGCGGGAGAAGAGCAGATACGCAGTATTTT. This sequence joins TRBV3-1 and TRBJ2-3, with 7 nucleotides matching TRBD2. Germline CDR1 and CDR2: LGHDT and YNNKEL (reference sequence). The CDR3 contains 16 residues. V shed 0 bases and J 4 bases; nucleotides not matched to a gene: 7.